This TCR beta chain comes out of a study of blood T cell repertoires in COVID-19. The overall study: PBMCs, B-cell-depleted T cells, or T cells were the source of the cDNA or gDNA that made up the material.

Participants reported their clinical history, and cohort assignment relied on those reports. Each recovered donor of Cohort 3 presented with two negative PCRs, clearance, or symptom resolution. CDR3 length: 15 amino acids. Germline CDR1 SGHVS, CDR2 FQNEAQ. V dropped 5 bases and J dropped 3; count of bases not matched to a gene: 3. The assay was immunoSEQ multiplex PCR, and TCRdb's table has in-frame clones only and misses some. The table includes around 250,000 clones, more than 85% detected once. The sequenced sample was PBMCs or T cells enriched from blood (not recorded which). This chain joins TRBV7-8 and TRBJ2-7, with 14 bases lining up with TRBD2. The source of this sequence is a woman aged 45 to 65 who had recovered from COVID-19. The CDR3 here is CASSRGTSGSYEQYF. CDR3 in DNA: TGTGCCAGCAGCCGAGGGACTAGCGGGAGCTACGAGCAGTACTTC.